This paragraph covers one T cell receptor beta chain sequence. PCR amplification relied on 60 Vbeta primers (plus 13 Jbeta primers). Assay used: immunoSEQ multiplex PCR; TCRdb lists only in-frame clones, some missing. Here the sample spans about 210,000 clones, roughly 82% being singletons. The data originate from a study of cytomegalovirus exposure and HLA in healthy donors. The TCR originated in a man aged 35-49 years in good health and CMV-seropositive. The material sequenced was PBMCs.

This chain's CDR3 is CASSWGQGYNEQFF. As DNA, the CDR3 is TGTGCCAGCAGCTGGGGACAGGGATACAATGAGCAGTTCTTC. This sequence joins TRBV7-9 and TRBJ2-1, with 9 bases identical to TRBD1. The CDR3 length is 14 residues. CDR1 and CDR2 from the germline V gene are SEHNR and FQNEAQ (reference sequence). V trimming: 4 bases; J trimming: 4 bases; junction bases outside the gene matches: 2.